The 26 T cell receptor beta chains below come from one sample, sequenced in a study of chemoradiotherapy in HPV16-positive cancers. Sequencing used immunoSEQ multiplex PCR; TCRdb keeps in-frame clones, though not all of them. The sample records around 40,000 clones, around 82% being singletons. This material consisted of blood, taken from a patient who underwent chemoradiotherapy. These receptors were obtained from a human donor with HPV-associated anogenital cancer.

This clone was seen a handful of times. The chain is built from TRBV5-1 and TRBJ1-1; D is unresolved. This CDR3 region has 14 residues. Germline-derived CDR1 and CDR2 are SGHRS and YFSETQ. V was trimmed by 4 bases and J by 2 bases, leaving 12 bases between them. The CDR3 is CASSNQLGNTEAFF. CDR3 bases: TGCGCCAGCAGCAACCAACTAGGAAACACTGAAGCTTTCTTT. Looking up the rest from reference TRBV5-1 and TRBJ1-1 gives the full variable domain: KAGVTQTPRYLIKTRGQQVTLSCSPISGHRSVSWYQQTPGQGLQFLFEYFSETQRNKGNFPGRFSGRQFSNSRSEMNVSTLELGDSALYLCASSNQLGNTEAFFGQGTRLTVV.

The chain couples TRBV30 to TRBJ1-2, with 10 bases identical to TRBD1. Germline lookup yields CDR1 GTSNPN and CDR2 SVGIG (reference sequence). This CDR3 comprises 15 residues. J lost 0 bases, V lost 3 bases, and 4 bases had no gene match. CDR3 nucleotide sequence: TGTGCCTGGAGAGACAGGGGGCGGTCTAACTATGGCTACACCTTC. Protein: CAWRDRGRSNYGYTF.

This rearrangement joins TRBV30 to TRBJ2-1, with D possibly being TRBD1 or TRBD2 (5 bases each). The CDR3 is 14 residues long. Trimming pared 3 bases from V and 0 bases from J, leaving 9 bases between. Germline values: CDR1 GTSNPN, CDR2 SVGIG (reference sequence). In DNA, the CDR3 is TGTGCCTGGAGGGGGGTCAGCTCCTACAATGAGCAGTTCTTC. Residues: CAWRGVSSYNEQFF.

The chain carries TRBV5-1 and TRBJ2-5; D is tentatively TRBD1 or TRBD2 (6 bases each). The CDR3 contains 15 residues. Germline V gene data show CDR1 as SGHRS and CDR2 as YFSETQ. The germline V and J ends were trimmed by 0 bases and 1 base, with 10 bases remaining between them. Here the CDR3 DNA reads TGCGCCAGCAGCTTGGGACCGGGGGCCCAAGAGACCCAGTACTTC. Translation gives CASSLGPGAQETQYF.

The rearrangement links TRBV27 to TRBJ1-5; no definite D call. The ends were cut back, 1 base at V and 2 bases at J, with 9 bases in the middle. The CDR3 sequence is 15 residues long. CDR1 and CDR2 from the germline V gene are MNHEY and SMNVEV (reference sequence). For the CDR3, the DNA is TGTGCCAGCAGTTTATACGGCACGGGCAATCAGCCCCAGCATTTT. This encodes CASSLYGTGNQPQHF.

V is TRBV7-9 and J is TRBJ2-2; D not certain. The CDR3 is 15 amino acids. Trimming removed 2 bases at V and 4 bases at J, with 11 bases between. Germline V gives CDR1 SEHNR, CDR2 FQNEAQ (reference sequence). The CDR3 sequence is CASSLYITGTGELFF. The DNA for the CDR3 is TGTGCCAGCAGCTTATACATCACGGGCACCGGGGAGCTGTTTTTT.

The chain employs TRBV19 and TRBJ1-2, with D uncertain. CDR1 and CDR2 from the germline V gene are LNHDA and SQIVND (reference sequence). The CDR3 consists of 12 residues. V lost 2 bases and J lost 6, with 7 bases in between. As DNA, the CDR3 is TGTGCCAGTAGTATAAGCGGGGATGGCTACACCTTC. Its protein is CASSISGDGYTF.

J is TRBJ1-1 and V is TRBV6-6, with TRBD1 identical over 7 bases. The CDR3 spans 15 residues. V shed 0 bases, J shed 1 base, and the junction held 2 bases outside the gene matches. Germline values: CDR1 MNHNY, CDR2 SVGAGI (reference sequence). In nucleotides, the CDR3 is TGTGCCAGCAGTTACTCACACAGGGGGAACACTGAAGCTTTCTTT. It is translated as CASSYSHRGNTEAFF.

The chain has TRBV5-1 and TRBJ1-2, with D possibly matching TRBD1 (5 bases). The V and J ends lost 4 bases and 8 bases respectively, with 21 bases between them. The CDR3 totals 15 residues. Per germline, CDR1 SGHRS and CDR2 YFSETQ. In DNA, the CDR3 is TGCGCCAGCAGCCCACGGGCGACAGACCCCCTGGGCTACACCTTC. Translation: CASSPRATDPLGYTF.

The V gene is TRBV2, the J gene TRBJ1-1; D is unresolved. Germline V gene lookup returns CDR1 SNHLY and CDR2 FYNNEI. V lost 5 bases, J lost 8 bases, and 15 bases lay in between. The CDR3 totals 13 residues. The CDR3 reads CASSYSPNLEAFF. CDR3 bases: TGTGCCAGCAGTTATAGCCCTAATCTAGAAGCTTTCTTT.

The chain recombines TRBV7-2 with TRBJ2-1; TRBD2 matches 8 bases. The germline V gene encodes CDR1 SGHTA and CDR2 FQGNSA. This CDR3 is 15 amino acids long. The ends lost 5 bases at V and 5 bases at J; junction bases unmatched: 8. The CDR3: CASSPGLASNNEQFF. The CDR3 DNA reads TGTGCCAGCAGCCCCGGACTAGCATCGAACAATGAGCAGTTCTTC.

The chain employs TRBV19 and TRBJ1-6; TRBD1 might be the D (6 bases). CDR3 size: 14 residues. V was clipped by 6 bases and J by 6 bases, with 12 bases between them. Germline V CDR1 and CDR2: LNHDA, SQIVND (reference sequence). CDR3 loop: CASSPGTPNSPLHF. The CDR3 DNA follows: TGTGCCAGTAGCCCCGGGACACCTAATTCACCCCTCCACTTT.

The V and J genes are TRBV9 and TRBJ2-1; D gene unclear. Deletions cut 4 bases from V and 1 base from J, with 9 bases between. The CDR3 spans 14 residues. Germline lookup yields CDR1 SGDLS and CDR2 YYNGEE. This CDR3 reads CASSPRPSYNEQFF. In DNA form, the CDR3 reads TGTGCCAGCAGCCCCCGCCCTTCCTACAATGAGCAGTTCTTC.

This CDR3 reads CASNLRGQADEQYF. The CDR3 DNA sequence: TGTGCCAGCAACCTAAGGGGACAGGCGGACGAGCAGTACTTC. The J gene is TRBJ2-7, the V gene TRBV6-1, with 8 bases identical to TRBD1. The CDR3 consists of 14 residues. J gave up 5 bases and V 7 bases, and 10 bases lay outside the gene matches. The V gene's germline CDR1 is MNHNS and CDR2 SASEGT.

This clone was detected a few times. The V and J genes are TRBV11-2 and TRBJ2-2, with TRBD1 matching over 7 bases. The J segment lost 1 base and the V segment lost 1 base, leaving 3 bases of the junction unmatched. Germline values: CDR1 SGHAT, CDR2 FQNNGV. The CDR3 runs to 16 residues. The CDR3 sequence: CASSLGTGKNTGELFF. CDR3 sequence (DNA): TGTGCCAGCAGCTTAGGGACAGGAAAGAACACCGGGGAGCTGTTTTTT.

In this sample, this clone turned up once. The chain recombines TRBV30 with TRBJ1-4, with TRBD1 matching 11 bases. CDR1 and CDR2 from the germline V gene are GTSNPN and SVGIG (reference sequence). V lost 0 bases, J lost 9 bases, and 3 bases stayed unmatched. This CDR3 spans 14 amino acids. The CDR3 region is CAWSVGQGAKKLFF. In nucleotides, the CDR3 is TGTGCCTGGAGTGTTGGACAGGGGGCAAAAAAACTGTTTTTT. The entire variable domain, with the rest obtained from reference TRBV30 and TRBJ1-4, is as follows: SQTIHQWPATLVQPVGSPLSLECTVEGTSNPNLYWYRQAAGRGLQLLFYSVGIGQISSEVPQNLSASRPQDRQFILSSKKLLLSDSGFYLCAWSVGQGAKKLFFGSGTQLSVL.

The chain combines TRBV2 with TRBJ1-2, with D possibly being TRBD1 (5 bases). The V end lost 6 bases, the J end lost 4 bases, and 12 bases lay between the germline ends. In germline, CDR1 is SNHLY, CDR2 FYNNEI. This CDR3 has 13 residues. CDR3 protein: CASRQAEPYGYTF. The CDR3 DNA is TGTGCCAGCAGACAGGCAGAGCCCTATGGCTACACCTTC.

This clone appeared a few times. The CDR3: CASSLASGPGRSGELFF. The CDR3 nucleotides read TGCGCCAGCAGCTTGGCTTCGGGCCCAGGCCGATCCGGGGAGCTGTTTTTT. The chain is built from TRBV5-1 and TRBJ2-2; D is uncertain. This CDR3 is built from 17 residues. Trimming shortened V by 0 bases and J by 6 bases, and 18 bases separated the two germline ends. Per germline, CDR1 SGHRS and CDR2 YFSETQ.

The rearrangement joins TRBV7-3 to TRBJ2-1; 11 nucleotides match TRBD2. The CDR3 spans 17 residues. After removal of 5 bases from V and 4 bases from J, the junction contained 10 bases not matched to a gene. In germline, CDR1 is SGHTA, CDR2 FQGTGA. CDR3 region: CASSLTTSGAYYNEQFF. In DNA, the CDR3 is TGTGCCAGCAGCCTGACGACTAGCGGGGCATATTACAATGAGCAGTTCTTC.

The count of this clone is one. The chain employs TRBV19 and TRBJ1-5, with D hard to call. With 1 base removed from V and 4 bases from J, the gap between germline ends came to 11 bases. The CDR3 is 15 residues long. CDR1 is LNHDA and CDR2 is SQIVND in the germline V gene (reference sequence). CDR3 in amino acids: CASSIVPRGNQPQHF. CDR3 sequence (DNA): TGTGCCAGTAGTATAGTACCCCGTGGAAATCAGCCCCAGCATTTT.

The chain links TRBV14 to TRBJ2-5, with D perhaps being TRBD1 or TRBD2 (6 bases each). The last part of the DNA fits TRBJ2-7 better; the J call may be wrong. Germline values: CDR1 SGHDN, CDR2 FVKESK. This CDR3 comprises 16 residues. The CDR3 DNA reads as TGTGCCAGCAGCCTCAGTGGGGCGGGACAAGCATACGAGCAGTACTTC. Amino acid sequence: CASSLSGAGQAYEQYF.

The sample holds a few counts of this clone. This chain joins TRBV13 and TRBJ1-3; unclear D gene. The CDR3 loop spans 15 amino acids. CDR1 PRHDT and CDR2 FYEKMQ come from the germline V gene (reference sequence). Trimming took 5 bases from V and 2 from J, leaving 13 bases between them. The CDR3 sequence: CASSRGRPAGNTIYF. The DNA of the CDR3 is TGTGCCAGCAGCCGCGGGAGGCCCGCTGGAAACACCATATATTTT.

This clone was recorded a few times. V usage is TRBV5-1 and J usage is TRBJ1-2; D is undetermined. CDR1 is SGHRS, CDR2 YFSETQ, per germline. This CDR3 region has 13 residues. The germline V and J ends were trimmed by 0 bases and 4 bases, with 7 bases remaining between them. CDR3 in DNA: TGCGCCAGCAGCTTGGACAGCCCCTATGGCTACACCTTC. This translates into CASSLDSPYGYTF.

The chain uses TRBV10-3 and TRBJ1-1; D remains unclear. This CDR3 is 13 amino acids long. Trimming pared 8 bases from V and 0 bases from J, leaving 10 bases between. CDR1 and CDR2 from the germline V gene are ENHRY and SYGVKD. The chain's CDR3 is CAIAEYMNTEAFF. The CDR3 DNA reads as TGTGCCATCGCTGAGTACATGAACACTGAAGCTTTCTTT.

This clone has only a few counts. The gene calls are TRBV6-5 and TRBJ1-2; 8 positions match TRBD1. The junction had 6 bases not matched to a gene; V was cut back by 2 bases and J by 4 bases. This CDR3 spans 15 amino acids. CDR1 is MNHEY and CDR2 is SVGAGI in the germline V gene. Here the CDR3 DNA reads TGTGCCAGCAGTTACGGGGGACAGGACCCCTATGGCTACACCTTC. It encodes CASSYGGQDPYGYTF.

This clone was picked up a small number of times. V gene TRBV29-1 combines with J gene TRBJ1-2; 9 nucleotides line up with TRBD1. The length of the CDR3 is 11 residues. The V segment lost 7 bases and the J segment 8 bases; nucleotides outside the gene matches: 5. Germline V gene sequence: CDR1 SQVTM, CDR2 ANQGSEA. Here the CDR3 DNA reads TGCAGCGACGTGACAGGGGGAGGCTACACCTTC. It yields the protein CSDVTGGGYTF.